The clone carrying this T cell receptor beta chain was recorded many times. The antigen remains undetermined. This may stem from a read error, because a much larger clone lies one nucleotide away. Read sequence stops 3 residues before the CDR3 end, and the germline J gene provides the missing end. Germline CDR1 is MNHEY and CDR2 is SMNVEV (reference sequence). The CDR3 consists of 14 residues. V shed 5 bases and J shed 6 bases, with 16 bases lying between them. Using immunoSEQ multiplex PCR, the repertoire was profiled, and TCRdb retains in-frame clones only, with some absent. The sample has approximately 30,000 clones, none seen only once. The data were taken from a study of T cell clonality in common variable immunodeficiency. Study-wide findings and caveats: In common variable immunodeficiency, TCR beta chains reportedly carried fewer deletions and N-nucleotide insertions.

The chain uses TRBV27 and TRBJ2-5, with a tentative D call TRBD2 (5 bases). The receptor's source is a human donor with common variable immunodeficiency. The sample consisted of peripheral blood mononuclear cells. CDR3 DNA (partial): TGTGCCAGCAGTACCGGGGAAAGCAATCAGACC. It codes for CASSTGESNQT. The whole CDR3 protein is CASSTGESNQTQYF.